This is a list of T cell receptor beta chains from one sample in a study of T cells in Graves' hyperthyroidism and ophthalmopathy. TCRdb fed the multiplex PCR reads into MiXCR, producing one record per CDR3 protein. The table includes hundreds of thousands of distinct CDR3 sequences, roughly 46% detected once. What was sequenced was peripheral blood or thyroid tissue (not recorded which). Every receptor here comes from a woman younger than 30 with Graves' hyperthyroidism. The CDR3 runs from the conserved cysteine through the conserved F or W. The D gene is left open where the match is weak. A row's size may be missing; if present it is once, few, many or a size class.

len	j_gene	abundance	d_gene	v_gene	CDR3aa	CDR3nt
15	TRBJ1-2	.	.	TRBV7-8	CASSLEFGIYYGYTF	TGTGCCAGCAGCTTAGAGTTTGGGATATACTATGGCTACACCTTC
15	TRBJ2-3	few	.	TRBV15	CATSRDRGGTDTQYF	TGTGCCACCAGCAGAGATCGTGGGGGGACAGATACGCAGTATTTT
14	TRBJ2-3	.	.	TRBV24-1	CATSDLQGTDTQYF	TGTGCCACCAGTGATTTGCAGGGGACAGATACGCAGTATTTT
14	TRBJ2-7	few	.	TRBV12-3/TRBV12-4	CASSVGQIPYEQYF	TGTGCCAGCAGTGTCGGACAAATCCCCTACGAGCAGTACTTC
16	TRBJ2-3	.	TRBD2	TRBV2	CASSLTSGRYLDTQYF	TGTGCCAGCAGTCTAACTAGCGGGAGGTACCTAGATACGCAGTATTTT
13	TRBJ1-4	.	.	TRBV15	CATSRAYRAELFF	TGTGCCACCAGCAGGGCTTATAGGGCTGAACTGTTTTTT
16	TRBJ2-5	.	TRBD1	TRBV24-1	CATSDPGQGLHETQYF	TGTGCCACCAGTGATCCGGGACAGGGGCTTCATGAGACCCAGTACTTC
14	TRBJ1-2	.	TRBD1	TRBV10-3	CAISESTRGHGYTF	TGTGCCATCAGTGAGTCGACCAGGGGGCATGGCTACACCTTC
13	TRBJ1-2	.	TRBD1	TRBV28	CASSFYRGDGYTF	TGTGCCAGCAGTTTTTACAGGGGAGATGGCTACACCTTC
14	TRBJ1-5	once	TRBD1	TRBV29-1	CSVERTGVNQPQHF	TGCAGCGTTGAGCGGACAGGGGTCAATCAGCCCCAGCATTTT
16	TRBJ1-5	few	.	TRBV7-2	CASSPQEVGPNQPQHF	TGTGCCAGCAGCCCGCAGGAGGTCGGGCCAAATCAGCCCCAGCATTTT
12	TRBJ2-5	once	.	TRBV29-1	CSVIQVEETQYF	TGCAGCGTAATACAGGTGGAAGAGACCCAGTACTTC
13	TRBJ1-2	.	TRBD1	TRBV29-1	CSLAGGSNYGYTF	TGCAGCTTAGCAGGGGGATCTAACTATGGCTACACCTTC
13	TRBJ1-5	.	.	TRBV7-2	CASSFLQGEPQHF	TGTGCCAGCAGTTTCCTCCAGGGCGAGCCCCAGCATTTT
13	TRBJ2-7	.	TRBD1	TRBV4-2	CASSRDSEREQYF	TGTGCCAGCAGCCGGGACAGCGAGCGAGAGCAGTACTTC
12	TRBJ2-7	.	.	TRBV20-1	CSARGSVYEQYF	TGCAGTGCTAGGGGTAGCGTCTACGAGCAGTACTTC
15	TRBJ1-2	once	TRBD1	TRBV24-1	CATSGPRDRGYGYTF	TGTGCCACCAGTGGGCCCCGGGACAGGGGCTATGGCTACACCTTC
12	TRBJ2-5	many	TRBD2	TRBV24-1	CATSPSGAFQYF	TGTGCCACCAGTCCTAGCGGGGCGTTCCAGTACTTC
13	TRBJ2-5	.	.	TRBV7-3	CASSSDGPETQYF	TGTGCCAGCAGCTCGGACGGGCCAGAGACCCAGTACTTC
17	TRBJ2-5	.	TRBD1	TRBV5-1	CASSLANYRGGGETQYF	TGCGCCAGCAGCTTGGCCAATTATCGAGGGGGCGGGGAGACCCAGTACTTC
13	TRBJ1-1	many	.	TRBV12-3/TRBV12-4	CASSTGRGVQAFF	TGTGCCAGCAGCACTGGGCGGGGAGTCCAAGCTTTCTTT
13	TRBJ1-1	.	.	TRBV4-2	CASSNYTNTEAFF	TGTGCCAGCAGCAATTATACGAACACTGAAGCTTTCTTT
16	TRBJ1-1	few	.	TRBV11-1	CASSWDRGRSRTEAFF	TGTGCCAGCAGCTGGGACCGGGGTAGGTCTAGAACTGAAGCTTTCTTT
15	TRBJ2-5	few	.	TRBV7-7	CASSWEVNGLETQYF	TGTGCCAGCAGTTGGGAGGTCAATGGCCTAGAGACCCAGTACTTC
14	TRBJ2-7	once	.	TRBV25-1	CASSESGTTYEQYF	TGTGCCAGCAGTGAATCGGGGACAACCTACGAGCAGTACTTC
14	TRBJ2-7	.	.	TRBV20-1	CSARDVTRPYEQYF	TGCAGTGCTAGAGACGTCACTCGACCCTACGAGCAGTACTTC
15	TRBJ2-5	few	.	TRBV19	CASSAWDIQQETQYF	TGTGCCAGTAGTGCATGGGACATCCAACAAGAGACCCAGTACTTC
14	TRBJ2-7	.	.	TRBV9	CASSQVTYSYEQYF	TGTGCCAGCAGCCAGGTGACATATTCCTACGAGCAGTACTTC
15	TRBJ1-5	few	.	TRBV9	CASSARVAVDRPQHF	TGTGCCAGCAGCGCTAGGGTGGCAGTTGATCGGCCCCAGCATTTT
17	TRBJ2-5	.	TRBD2	TRBV4-2	CASSPTGLAGDVKTQYF	TGTGCCAGCAGCCCTACAGGACTAGCGGGAGATGTAAAGACCCAGTACTTC
11	TRBJ2-7	many	.	TRBV29-1	CSVGTGSEQYF	TGCAGCGTCGGAACGGGGTCCGAGCAGTACTTC
20	TRBJ2-6	.	.	TRBV11-3	CASSTTNRQVGESGANVLTF	TGTGCCAGTAGTACCACCAACCGACAGGTCGGCGAGTCTGGGGCCAACGTCCTGACTTTC
13	TRBJ2-5	many	TRBD1	TRBV6-5	CASRPDRDATQYF	TGTGCCAGCAGACCCGACAGGGACGCGACCCAGTACTTC
15	TRBJ1-2	.	.	TRBV9	CASSIGAGQNYGYTF	TGTGCCAGCAGCATCGGGGCAGGGCAAAACTATGGCTACACCTTC
15	TRBJ1-4	.	TRBD1	TRBV7-2	CASSPWTGGNEKLFF	TGTGCCAGCAGCCCGTGGACAGGGGGCAATGAAAAACTGTTTTTT
15	TRBJ2-7	.	TRBD1	TRBV7-9	CASSFRDRGSYEQYF	TGTGCCAGCAGCTTCCGGGACAGGGGCTCCTACGAGCAGTACTTC
16	TRBJ2-7	.	.	TRBV7-9	CASSPRFQAFSYEQYF	TGTGCCAGCAGCCCACGCTTCCAGGCCTTTTCCTACGAGCAGTACTTC
17	TRBJ1-5	few	.	TRBV7-2	CASSQERGGGRNQPQHF	TGCGCCAGCAGCCAAGAGCGCGGCGGGGGACGGAATCAGCCCCAGCATTTT
16	TRBJ2-5	.	.	TRBV7-2	CASSQGWGLSVETQYF	TGCGCCAGCAGCCAAGGGTGGGGCCTATCTGTGGAGACCCAGTACTTC
15	TRBJ2-7	many	.	TRBV25-1	CASSESGATHYEQYF	TGTGCCAGCAGTGAATCGGGGGCTACTCACTACGAGCAGTACTTC
14	TRBJ2-6	many	.	TRBV24-1	CATSVGHGANVLTF	TGTGCCACCAGTGTGGGACACGGGGCCAACGTCCTGACTTTC
15	TRBJ2-7	.	.	TRBV2	CASNPTRPSSYEQYF	TGTGCCAGCAATCCCACGAGGCCCAGCTCCTACGAGCAGTACTTC
11	TRBJ1-1	.	.	TRBV29-1	CSFSTATEAFF	TGCAGCTTTTCGACAGCCACTGAAGCTTTCTTT
12	TRBJ1-4	many	.	TRBV2	CASKGLSEKLFF	TGTGCCAGCAAGGGGTTAAGTGAAAAACTGTTTTTT
15	TRBJ2-5	.	.	TRBV10-3	CAISESSGHQETQYF	TGTGCCATCAGTGAGTCCAGCGGGCACCAAGAGACCCAGTACTTC
12	TRBJ2-7	once	TRBD1	TRBV29-1	CSDARQGYEQYF	TGCAGCGACGCGAGACAGGGCTACGAGCAGTACTTC
17	TRBJ2-6	.	.	TRBV7-9	CASSSGRALSGANVLTF	TGTGCCAGCAGCTCGGGCCGCGCCCTCTCTGGGGCCAACGTCCTGACTTTC
8	TRBJ1-4	.	.	TRBV7-2	CASSKLAF	TGTGCCAGCAGCAAACTGGCTTTT
13	TRBJ1-5	many	TRBD1	TRBV10-3	CAIRGQGNQPQHF	TGTGCCATCAGGGGACAGGGGAATCAGCCCCAGCATTTT
15	TRBJ2-7	.	TRBD2	TRBV10-3	CASSYTGTSDYEQYF	TGTGCCAGCAGTTACACCGGGACTAGCGACTACGAGCAGTACTTC